This entry concerns a single T cell receptor (beta chain). The target antigen is unknown. The sample originates from a study of cytomegalovirus exposure and HLA in healthy donors. Across the whole study: Assignment to the Caucasian-associated ancestry cluster applied to about 80% of the roughly 410 genotyped donors.

The PCR ran on 60 Vbeta and 13 Jbeta primers. The method was immunoSEQ multiplex PCR; TCRdb's version includes in-frame clones alone and lacks a portion of them. The data show some 100,000 clones, approximately 75% seen once. Notes on the study in general: Later analysis identified about 18,000 TCR beta sequences associated with HLA alleles, using a false discovery rate threshold of 0.05. In a later analysis, a missense DCLRE1C variant was linked to TCR beta V- and J-gene trimming. Across donors, presence/absence analyses took sequencing depth to be roughly uniform.

The V segment lost 4 bases and the J segment 5 bases; nucleotides outside the gene matches: 3. This CDR3 region has 13 residues. CDR1 is SEHNR and CDR2 is FQNEAQ in the germline V gene (reference sequence). This chain uses TRBV7-9 with TRBJ2-3; 7 bases line up with TRBD1. The sequence was obtained from a woman in her 70s in good health and CMV-seropositive. What was sequenced was PBMCs. The CDR3 region has the DNA TGTGCCAGCAGCTGGGGACAGTTAGATACGCAGTATTTT. Its translation: CASSWGQLDTQYF.